The 21 T cell receptor beta chains in this list originate from one sample, sequenced in a study of technical replicates of blood from several donors (dated by TCRdb to 2017 to 2019). The protocol used for the library was the immunoSEQ multiplex PCR assay. TCRdb holds this immuneACCESS table with in-frame rearrangements only. Some clones are missing; in checked studies, unresolved V genes explain under half, and the rest has no known cause. For this sample there are over 50,000 clones; 94% appear just once. The leading ten clones occupy 0.2% to 0.25% of the sample. The sample comprised T cells isolated from PBMCs. Receptors were obtained from a human donor in good health.

The chain has TRBV10-2 and TRBJ1-2; no clear D gene. The germline V gene has CDR1 WSHSY and CDR2 SAAADI. The CDR3 spans 15 residues. Trimming shortened V by 2 bases and J by 4 bases, and 14 bases separated the two germline ends. CDR3 region: CASSEIRSPFYGYTF. In DNA form, the CDR3 reads TGCGCCAGCAGTGAGATCAGGTCTCCCTTCTATGGCTACACCTTC.

The J gene is TRBJ1-3, the V gene TRBV6-6; 7 positions agree with TRBD1. Germline V gene lookup returns CDR1 MNHNY and CDR2 SVGAGI (reference sequence). The CDR3 runs 16 residues. Trimming took 2 bases from V and 4 from J; bases not matched to a gene: 8. The CDR3 coding sequence is TGTGCCAGCAGTTACGCAGGACAGGCCGGGGGAAACACCATATATTTT. It yields the protein CASSYAGQAGGNTIYF.

This chain connects TRBV12-5 to TRBJ2-3, with TRBD2 identical over 10 bases. Germline lookup yields CDR1 LGHNT and CDR2 FRNRAP. This CDR3 has 17 residues. The ends lost 1 base at V and 1 base at J; junction bases unmatched: 5. Here the CDR3 DNA reads TGTGCTAGTGGTTTGGCCCTAGCGGGAGCTCGCACAGATACGCAGTATTTT. Encoded protein: CASGLALAGARTDTQYF. Full variable domain (outside the CDR3, taken from reference TRBV12-5 and TRBJ2-3): DARVTQTPRHKVTEMGQEVTMRCQPILGHNTVFWYRQTMMQGLELLAYFRNRAPLDDSGMPKDRFSAEMPDATLATLKIQPSEPRDSAVYFCASGLALAGARTDTQYFGPGTRLTVL.

The chain employs TRBV5-1 and TRBJ1-2; D may be TRBD1 (6 bases). In germline, CDR1 is SGHRS, CDR2 YFSETQ. V lost 4 bases and J 3 bases, leaving 13 bases between the germline ends. The CDR3 sequence is 14 residues long. CDR3 DNA: TGCGCCAGCAGCCCGGGCGGGGGCCACTATGGCTACACCTTC. It yields the protein CASSPGGGHYGYTF.

The chain links TRBV29-1 to TRBJ2-2, with D maybe TRBD2 (6 bases). From germline, CDR1 is SQVTM and CDR2 ANQGSEA. This CDR3 contains 18 residues. V was cut by 0 bases and J by 3 bases, with 20 bases left in between. DNA for the CDR3: TGCAGCGTTGAAGATCCTAAACTAGCCGGAGGTTACACCGGGGAGCTGTTTTTT. This gives the protein CSVEDPKLAGGYTGELFF.

The chain recombines TRBV6-5 with TRBJ1-1; tentative D call: TRBD1 (5 bases). The CDR3 runs to 11 residues. V was shortened by 7 bases and J by 5 bases, with 8 bases between the two germline ends. Germline V gene sequence: CDR1 MNHEY, CDR2 SVGAGI. The DNA for the CDR3 is TGTGCCAGCACTGGGGGGACTGAAGCTTTCTTT. Residues: CASTGGTEAFF.

V and J are TRBV10-1 and TRBJ2-7; 7 bases line up with TRBD2. V gave up 6 bases and J gave up 3 bases; unmatched junction bases: 8. The CDR3 covers 14 residues. CDR1 and CDR2 (germline): WNHNN, SYGVQD (reference sequence). CDR3 nucleotides: TGCGCCAGCAGGGTTATGGGAGGGTGCTACGAGCAGTACTTC. Its translation is CASRVMGGCYEQYF.

The chain carries TRBV5-6 and TRBJ2-7, with 8 bases lining up with TRBD2. The CDR3 has 14 residues. V gave up 0 bases and J gave up 5 bases; unmatched junction bases: 4. Germline lookup yields CDR1 SGHDT and CDR2 YYEEEE. The CDR3 loop is CASSLGLAPNEQYF. CDR3 sequence (DNA): TGTGCCAGCAGCTTGGGACTAGCGCCGAACGAGCAGTACTTC.

The chain employs TRBV9 and TRBJ2-5, with TRBD2 matching 13 bases. The CDR3 is 18 residues long. The germline V gene encodes CDR1 SGDLS and CDR2 YYNGEE. The ends lost 0 bases at V and 2 bases at J; junction bases unmatched: 7. Here the CDR3 DNA reads TGTGCCAGCAGCGTAGGTAGGGGGGGACTAGCGGGACAAGAGACCCAGTACTTC. Translating gives CASSVGRGGLAGQETQYF.

The chain employs TRBV5-4 and TRBJ2-1; TRBD1 aligns across 7 bases. The germline gives CDR1 SGHNT, CDR2 YYREEE (reference sequence). V lost 6 bases and J lost 0; bases outside the gene matches: 9. This CDR3 region has 16 residues. The CDR3, as DNA: TGTGCCAGCACTCAACAGGGGTGGCACTCCTACAATGAGCAGTTCTTC. Translated, it gives CASTQQGWHSYNEQFF.

The rearrangement links TRBV5-1 to TRBJ2-7; 8 nucleotides align to TRBD2. J gave up 5 bases and V 0 bases, and 7 bases lay outside the gene matches. The CDR3 runs to 15 residues. The germline CDR1 and CDR2 sequences are SGHRS and YFSETQ. In DNA, the CDR3 is TGCGCCAGCAGCTTGGTTGCGGGAGGAGGAAACGAGCAGTACTTC. This sequence encodes CASSLVAGGGNEQYF. The variable domain in full, completed from reference TRBV5-1 and TRBJ2-7, reads KAGVTQTPRYLIKTRGQQVTLSCSPISGHRSVSWYQQTPGQGLQFLFEYFSETQRNKGNFPGRFSGRQFSNSRSEMNVSTLELGDSALYLCASSLVAGGGNEQYFGPGTRLTVT.

V gene TRBV29-1 combines with J gene TRBJ1-2; a possible D gene is TRBD1 (6 bases). The CDR3 contains 11 residues. Germline V gives CDR1 SQVTM, CDR2 ANQGSEA. V was clipped by 5 bases and J by 4 bases, with 8 bases between them. The CDR3 loop reads CSVMDSYGYTF. CDR3 DNA sequence: TGCAGCGTTATGGACAGCTATGGCTACACCTTC. The full variable domain, with the rest looked up from reference TRBV29-1 and TRBJ1-2, is SAVISQKPSRDICQRGTSLTIQCQVDSQVTMMFWYRQQPGQSLTLIATANQGSEATYESGFVIDKFPISRPNLTFSTLTVSNMSPEDSSIYLCSVMDSYGYTFGSGTRLTVV.

V and J are TRBV28 and TRBJ2-7, with D possibly being TRBD2 (5 bases). The CDR3 length is 14 residues. The V gene's germline CDR1 is MDHEN and CDR2 SYDVKM. The germline V and J ends were trimmed by 6 bases and 2 bases, with 14 bases remaining between them. The CDR3 DNA reads as TGTGCCAGCAGGGGGAGATCCCTCCCCTACGAGCAGTACTTC. Encoded protein: CASRGRSLPYEQYF. The whole variable domain, filled in from reference TRBV28 and TRBJ2-7, reads DVKVTQSSRYLVKRTGEKVFLECVQDMDHENMFWYRQDPGLGLRLIYFSYDVKMKEKGDIPEGYSVSREKKERFSLILESASTNQTSMYLCASRGRSLPYEQYFGPGTRLTVT.

The chain carries TRBV29-1 and TRBJ2-1, with TRBD2 matching 12 bases. The CDR3 totals 16 residues. The J segment lost 0 bases and the V segment lost 4 bases, leaving 4 bases of the junction unmatched. Germline assignment: CDR1 SQVTM and CDR2 ANQGSEA. The CDR3 is CSVGLAGASSYNEQFF. CDR3 nucleotides: TGCAGCGTTGGACTAGCGGGAGCAAGCTCCTACAATGAGCAGTTCTTC.

The rearrangement joins TRBV7-9 to TRBJ1-4; 7 nucleotides match TRBD1. The V and J ends lost 5 bases and 6 bases, in that order; junction bases with no gene match: 6. This CDR3 is 14 amino acids long. CDR1 is SEHNR, CDR2 FQNEAQ, per germline (reference sequence). CDR3 loop: CASSGGQPYEKLFF. The DNA of the CDR3 is TGTGCCAGCAGCGGGGGACAGCCCTATGAAAAACTGTTTTTT.

V usage is TRBV9 and J usage is TRBJ2-6; tentative D call: TRBD2 (7 bases). Germline CDR1 reads SGDLS; CDR2 reads YYNGEE. This CDR3 spans 18 amino acids. Trimming took off 0 bases at V and 0 bases at J, with 13 bases between the two ends. The CDR3 loop reads CASSVEQGGGSGANVLTF. The CDR3 DNA follows: TGTGCCAGCAGCGTAGAACAGGGAGGGGGCTCTGGGGCCAACGTCCTGACTTTC.

For the CDR3, the DNA is TGCGCCAGCAGCGCTGGACAGGGGAGGATCTATGGCTACACCTTC. Translated: CASSAGQGRIYGYTF. This chain links TRBV5-1 with TRBJ1-2; 9 bases line up with TRBD1. Germline lookup yields CDR1 SGHRS and CDR2 YFSETQ. V gave up 4 bases and J gave up 4 bases; unmatched junction bases: 8. The CDR3 is 15 amino acids.

The chain carries TRBV29-1 and TRBJ1-2, with D uncertain. This CDR3 spans 10 amino acids. V was trimmed by 0 bases and J by 13 bases, leaving 9 bases between them. Looked up from germline, CDR1 is SQVTM and CDR2 is ANQGSEA. For the CDR3, the DNA is TGCAGCGTTGAAGATCCAGGAGGCACCTTC. This encodes CSVEDPGGTF.

The chain employs TRBV6-6 and TRBJ1-1; 7 nucleotides align to TRBD1. V gave up 7 bases and J gave up 1 base; unmatched junction bases: 3. Looked up from germline, CDR1 is MNHNY and CDR2 is SVGAGI (reference sequence). This CDR3 spans 13 amino acids. The CDR3 DNA sequence: TGTGCCAGCACTAGACAGGGGAACACTGAAGCTTTCTTT. Translating it yields CASTRQGNTEAFF.

J is TRBJ2-1 and V is TRBV7-9; D gene unclear. CDR1 SEHNR and CDR2 FQNEAQ come from the germline V gene (reference sequence). V was shortened by 2 bases and J by 1 base, with 9 bases between the two germline ends. This CDR3 is 15 amino acids long. CDR3 nucleotides: TGTGCCAGCAGCTTACCCCAGGCATCCTACAATGAGCAGTTCTTC. Protein product: CASSLPQASYNEQFF.

V and J are TRBV5-1 and TRBJ1-2; 7 bases map to TRBD1. The CDR3 contains 14 residues. J was trimmed by 8 bases and V by 1 base; bases with no gene match: 8. Germline V CDR1 and CDR2: SGHRS, YFSETQ. The chain's CDR3 is CASSLSTQGDGYTF. CDR3 bases: TGCGCCAGCAGCTTGTCGACGCAGGGGGACGGCTACACCTTC. Variable domain in full (rest from reference TRBV5-1 and TRBJ1-2): KAGVTQTPRYLIKTRGQQVTLSCSPISGHRSVSWYQQTPGQGLQFLFEYFSETQRNKGNFPGRFSGRQFSNSRSEMNVSTLELGDSALYLCASSLSTQGDGYTFGSGTRLTVV.